A single sample gave rise to the 19 T cell receptor beta chains below, sequenced in a study of blood T cell repertoires in COVID-19. Data came from immunoSEQ multiplex PCR; TCRdb stores just in-frame clones and leaves some out. The repertoire includes some 290,000 clones, just over 90% of them detected once, and about 2% sits in the top ten. Sample: PBMCs or T cells enriched from blood (not recorded which). The source is a woman aged 40 to 50 with acute COVID-19.

This chain connects TRBV12-5 to TRBJ1-4, with D tentatively TRBD1 (5 bases). Trimming stripped 0 bases from V and 0 bases from J, with 17 bases between. The CDR3 is 19 amino acids. Germline CDR1 LGHNT, CDR2 FRNRAP. The CDR3 coding sequence is TGTGCTAGTGGTTTGGTAAGGATTACAGGTAACCCAACTAATGAAAAACTGTTTTTT. Its protein product is CASGLVRITGNPTNEKLFF.

This clone was found once. The gene calls are TRBV28 and TRBJ2-1; 8 bases are a match to TRBD1. The junction had 7 bases not matched to a gene; V was cut back by 5 bases and J by 4 bases. The CDR3 is made up of 15 amino acids. Germline assignment: CDR1 MDHEN and CDR2 SYDVKM. CDR3 loop: CASSQRQGAYNEQFF. The CDR3 DNA reads as TGTGCCAGCAGTCAGCGCCAGGGGGCTTACAATGAGCAGTTCTTC. Complete variable domain (other parts from reference TRBV28 and TRBJ2-1): DVKVTQSSRYLVKRTGEKVFLECVQDMDHENMFWYRQDPGLGLRLIYFSYDVKMKEKGDIPEGYSVSREKKERFSLILESASTNQTSMYLCASSQRQGAYNEQFFGPGTRLTVL.

The count of this clone is one. This rearrangement joins TRBV7-6 to TRBJ2-7, with TRBD2 identical over 8 bases. This CDR3 is built from 14 residues. Trimming removed 4 bases from V and 3 bases from J; junction bases left unmatched: 5. Germline assignment: CDR1 SGHVS and CDR2 FNYEAQ. The CDR3 region is CASSSSGTSYEQYF. The CDR3 DNA follows: TGTGCCAGCAGCTCGTCCGGGACTAGCTACGAGCAGTACTTC.

The chain carries TRBV7-9 and TRBJ2-7, with TRBD2 identical over 7 bases. The CDR3 length is 16 residues. J was trimmed by 4 bases and V by 4 bases; bases with no gene match: 13. CDR1 and CDR2 from the germline V gene are SEHNR and FQNEAQ (reference sequence). The CDR3 DNA reads TGTGCCAGCAGCTATATAGGGGCTAGCGGCTTTTACGAGCAGTACTTC. Its protein is CASSYIGASGFYEQYF.

The V call is TRBV4-1, the J call TRBJ1-5; TRBD1 matches 8 bases. Losses at the gene ends were 0 bases for V and 0 bases for J; bases not matched to a gene: 1. The CDR3 consists of 16 residues. From germline, CDR1 is MGHRA and CDR2 YSYEKL. CDR3 DNA sequence: TGCGCCAGCAGCCAAGACGACAGGGGTAGCAATCAGCCCCAGCATTTT. This gives the protein CASSQDDRGSNQPQHF.

The chain uses TRBV5-1 and TRBJ2-7; 8 bases are shared with TRBD1. The V gene's germline CDR1 is SGHRS and CDR2 YFSETQ. The CDR3 runs to 15 residues. The ends lost 2 bases at V and 4 bases at J; junction bases unmatched: 8. The CDR3 DNA sequence: TGCGCCAGCAGCTTTCAGGGGGCTACAATTTACGAGCAGTACTTC. It encodes CASSFQGATIYEQYF. Full variable domain (remainder filled in from reference TRBV5-1 and TRBJ2-7): KAGVTQTPRYLIKTRGQQVTLSCSPISGHRSVSWYQQTPGQGLQFLFEYFSETQRNKGNFPGRFSGRQFSNSRSEMNVSTLELGDSALYLCASSFQGATIYEQYFGPGTRLTVT.

V is TRBV11-2 and J is TRBJ2-4; 12 bases map to TRBD2. V trimming: 0 bases; J trimming: 0 bases; junction bases outside the gene matches: 6. The CDR3 contains 19 residues. Germline-derived CDR1 and CDR2 are SGHAT and FQNNGV. CDR3 amino acids: CASSLDLRLAGVAKNIQYF. The DNA for the CDR3 is TGTGCCAGCAGCTTAGATCTTAGACTAGCGGGAGTAGCCAAAAACATTCAGTACTTC.

This rearrangement joins TRBV2 to TRBJ2-5, with 8 positions matching TRBD2. J was trimmed by 5 bases and V by 0 bases; bases with no gene match: 8. The CDR3 has 16 amino acids. Germline values: CDR1 SNHLY, CDR2 FYNNEI. CDR3 nucleotides: TGTGCCAGCAGTGAAGCCTTAGCGGGGCGAGGGGAGACCCAGTACTTC. It codes for CASSEALAGRGETQYF. The variable domain in full, with the rest retrieved from reference TRBV2 and TRBJ2-5, is EPEVTQTPSHQVTQMGQEVILRCVPISNHLYFYWYRQILGQKVEFLVSFYNNEISEKSEIFDDQFSVERPDGSNFTLKIRSTKLEDSAMYFCASSEALAGRGETQYFGPGTRLLVL.

The chain is built from TRBV7-9 and TRBJ2-2; D call uncertain. Germline loops: CDR1 SEHNR, CDR2 FQNEAQ (reference sequence). Trimming took 2 bases from V and 0 from J, leaving 7 bases between them. The CDR3 loop spans 15 amino acids. The CDR3 loop reads CASSLFAANTGELFF. CDR3 bases: TGTGCCAGCAGCTTATTTGCAGCGAACACCGGGGAGCTGTTTTTT. Using reference TRBV7-9 and TRBJ2-2 for the parts outside the CDR3, the full variable domain is DTGVSQNPRHKITKRGQNVTFRCDPISEHNRLYWYRQTLGQGPEFLTYFQNEAQLEKSRLLSDRFSAERPKGSFSTLEIQRTEQGDSAMYLCASSLFAANTGELFFGEGSRLTVL.

This sequence joins TRBV7-9 and TRBJ2-2, with 9 bases lining up with TRBD1. The CDR3 is made up of 15 amino acids. Germline V CDR1 and CDR2: SEHNR, FQNEAQ (reference sequence). V gave up 5 bases and J gave up 6 bases; unmatched junction bases: 7. CDR3 loop: CASSVGQGSAGELFF. CDR3 DNA sequence: TGTGCCAGCAGCGTTGGACAGGGGTCGGCCGGGGAGCTGTTTTTT.

This rearrangement joins TRBV3-1 (or the pseudogene TRBV3-2) to TRBJ1-2; D is unresolved. The CDR3 is 14 residues long. V was cut by 2 bases and J by 0 bases, with 7 bases left in between. The germline V gene encodes CDR1 LGHDT and CDR2 YNNKEL (reference sequence). In nucleotides, the CDR3 is TGTGCCAGCAGCCAACGAACAGCTAACTATGGCTACACCTTC. Encoded protein: CASSQRTANYGYTF.

The V gene is TRBV3-1 (or the pseudogene TRBV3-2), the J gene TRBJ1-4, with a possible D match to TRBD1 (5 bases). Germline loops: CDR1 LGHDT, CDR2 YNNKEL (reference sequence). V was clipped by 3 bases and J by 8 bases, with 13 bases between them. The CDR3 has 14 residues. The CDR3 DNA reads as TGTGCCAGCAGCCAGACTCAGGGTAACGAAAAACTGTTTTTT. This sequence encodes CASSQTQGNEKLFF.

The V call is TRBV19, the J call TRBJ1-6; weak D call: TRBD1 (6 bases). The CDR3 covers 16 residues. V dropped 3 bases and J dropped 5 bases, with 14 bases sitting between them. Germline CDR1 LNHDA, CDR2 SQIVND (reference sequence). CDR3 sequence reads: CASSILGRGDNSPLHF. DNA for the CDR3: TGTGCCAGTAGTATTTTGGGCAGGGGAGATAATTCACCCCTCCACTTT.

The genes are TRBV5-6 and TRBJ1-4, with 8 bases that match TRBD1. CDR3 length equals 16 residues. V dropped 3 bases and J dropped 12; count of bases not matched to a gene: 16. CDR1 and CDR2 (germline): SGHDT, YYEEEE. The CDR3 coding sequence is TGTGCCAGCAGCTCGACCCGGGACAGGTCCAAGGGACAACTGTTTTTT. Residues: CASSSTRDRSKGQLFF.

This chain connects TRBV28 to TRBJ1-2; tentative D call: TRBD1 (5 bases). Germline CDR1 reads MDHEN; CDR2 reads SYDVKM. The CDR3 runs to 15 residues. Deletions cut 4 bases from V and 4 bases from J, with 16 bases between. As DNA, the CDR3 is TGTGCCAGCAGTTGGCGGGGCAGGTGGGTCTATGGCTACACCTTC. Protein sequence: CASSWRGRWVYGYTF.

The chain uses TRBV6-5 and TRBJ2-2; 8 bases agree with TRBD2. The CDR3 totals 15 residues. Trimming at V came to 6 bases and at J to 4 bases, leaving 7 bases not matched to a gene. CDR1 and CDR2 from the germline V gene are MNHEY and SVGAGI. The DNA of the CDR3 is TGTGCCAGCAGCGAGAGCGGGAGTCGCACCGGGGAGCTGTTTTTT. Translated, it gives CASSESGSRTGELFF.

V gene TRBV6-2 or TRBV6-3 combines with J gene TRBJ2-5; 11 bases fit TRBD2. Germline V gives CDR1 MNHEY, CDR2 SVGEGT. Trimming took 6 bases from V and 4 from J; bases not matched to a gene: 7. CDR3 length equals 15 residues. The CDR3 coding sequence is TGTGCCAGCAGCCCCGGACTAGCGGGCATAGAGACCCAGTACTTC. Amino acids: CASSPGLAGIETQYF.

The J gene is TRBJ1-1, the V gene TRBV5-8; the D is unclear. This CDR3 contains 14 residues. Germline lookup yields CDR1 SGHTS and CDR2 YDEGEE. V shed 2 bases and J shed 1 base, with 9 bases lying between them. CDR3: CASSFGQPNTEAFF. In DNA, the CDR3 is TGTGCCAGCAGCTTTGGGCAGCCGAACACTGAAGCTTTCTTT.

The rearrangement joins TRBV5-4 to TRBJ2-7, with 8 bases aligning to TRBD2. Germline lookup yields CDR1 SGHNT and CDR2 YYREEE (reference sequence). V trimming: 0 bases; J trimming: 0 bases; junction bases outside the gene matches: 8. There are 17 residues in the CDR3. The CDR3 nucleotides are TGTGCCAGCAGCTTGGGCGGGGCAAGCGGGGGCTCCTACGAGCAGTACTTC. Protein product: CASSLGGASGGSYEQYF. The whole variable domain, remainder taken from reference TRBV5-4 and TRBJ2-7, is ETGVTQSPTHLIKTRGQQVTLRCSSQSGHNTVSWYQQALGQGPQFIFQYYREEENGRGNFPPRFSGLQFPNYSSELNVNALELDDSALYLCASSLGGASGGSYEQYFGPGTRLTVT.